Described below is a single T cell receptor beta chain sequence and its context. The data derive from a study of blood T cell repertoires in COVID-19. The CDR3 has 15 amino acids. Trimming took 5 bases from V and 0 from J, leaving 14 bases between them. Germline CDR1 is SGHTA and CDR2 is FQGNSA. Authors' processing steps: The assay estimated nucleated cells by amplifying reference gene primers. Assay: immunoSEQ multiplex PCR; the TCRdb copy retains only in-frame clones and omits some. The D gene and trimming were derived from the DNA, and the V and J assignments and clone size from that table. The sample contains about 250,000 clones, approximately 84% of which appear only once. Recovered Cohort 3 donors showed two negative PCRs, clearance, or symptom resolution.

The clonotype comes from a man aged 40-55 years who had recovered from COVID-19. The J gene is TRBJ2-7, the V gene TRBV7-2; maybe TRBD1 (5 bases). Sequencing input: PBMCs or T cells enriched from blood (not recorded which). CDR3 loop: CASSPSLTASYEQYF. The CDR3 bases are TGTGCCAGCAGCCCCTCTCTGACAGCCTCCTACGAGCAGTACTTC.